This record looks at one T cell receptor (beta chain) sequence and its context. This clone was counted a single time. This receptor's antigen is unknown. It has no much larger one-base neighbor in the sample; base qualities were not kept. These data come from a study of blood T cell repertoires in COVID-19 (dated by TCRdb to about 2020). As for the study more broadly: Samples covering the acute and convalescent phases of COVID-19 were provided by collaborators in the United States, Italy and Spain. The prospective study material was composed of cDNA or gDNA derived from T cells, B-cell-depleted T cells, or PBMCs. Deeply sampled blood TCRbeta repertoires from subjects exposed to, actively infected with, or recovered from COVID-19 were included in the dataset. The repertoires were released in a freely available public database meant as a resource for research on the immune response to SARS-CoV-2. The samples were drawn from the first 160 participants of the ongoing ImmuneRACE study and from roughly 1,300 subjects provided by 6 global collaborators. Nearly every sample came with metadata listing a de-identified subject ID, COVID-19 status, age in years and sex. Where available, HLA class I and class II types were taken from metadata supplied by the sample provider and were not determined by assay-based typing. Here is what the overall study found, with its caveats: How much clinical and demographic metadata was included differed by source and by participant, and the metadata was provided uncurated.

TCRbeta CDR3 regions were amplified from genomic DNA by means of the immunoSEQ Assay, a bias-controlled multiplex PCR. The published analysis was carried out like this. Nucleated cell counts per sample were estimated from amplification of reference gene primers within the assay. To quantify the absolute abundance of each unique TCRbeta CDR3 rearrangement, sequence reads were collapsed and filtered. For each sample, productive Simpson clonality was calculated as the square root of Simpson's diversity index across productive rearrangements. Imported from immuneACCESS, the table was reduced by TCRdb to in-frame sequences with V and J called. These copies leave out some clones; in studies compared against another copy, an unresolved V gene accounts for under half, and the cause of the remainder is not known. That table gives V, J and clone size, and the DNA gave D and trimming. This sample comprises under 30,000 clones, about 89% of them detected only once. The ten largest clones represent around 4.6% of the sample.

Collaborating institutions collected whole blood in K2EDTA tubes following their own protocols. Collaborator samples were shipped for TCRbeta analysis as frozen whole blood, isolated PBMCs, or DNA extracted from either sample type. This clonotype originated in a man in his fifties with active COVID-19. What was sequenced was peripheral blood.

The CDR3 protein sequence reads: CASSLTGTGDNSPLHF. The base sequence is TGTGCCAGCTCGCTAACCGGGACAGGGGATAATTCACCCCTCCACTTT. The rearranged segments are TRBV18 and TRBJ1-6; 10 central bases correspond to TRBD1. Via the germline V gene, CDR1 is KGHSH and CDR2 LQKENI. From V the trimming removes 6 bases and from J it removes 5 bases, while the gene matches leave 7 bases of the junction unaccounted for. The cysteine opens and the phenylalanine closes a CDR3 of 16 amino acids. The DNA shown is the 48-base CDR3, in frame from base 1.